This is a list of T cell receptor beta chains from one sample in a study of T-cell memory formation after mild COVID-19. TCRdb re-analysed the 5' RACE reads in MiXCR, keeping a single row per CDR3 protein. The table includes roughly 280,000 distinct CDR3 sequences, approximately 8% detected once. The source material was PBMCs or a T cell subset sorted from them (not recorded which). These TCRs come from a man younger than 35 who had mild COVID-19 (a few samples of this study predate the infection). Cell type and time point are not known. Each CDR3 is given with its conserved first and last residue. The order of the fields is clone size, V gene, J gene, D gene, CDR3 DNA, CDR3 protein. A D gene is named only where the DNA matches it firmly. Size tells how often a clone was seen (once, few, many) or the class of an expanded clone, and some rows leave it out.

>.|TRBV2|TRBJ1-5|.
TGTGCCAGCAGTGATAGGGCCCGGGGCCTTCAGCCCCAGCATTTT
CASSDRARGLQPQHF
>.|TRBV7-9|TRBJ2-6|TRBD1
TGTGCCAGCAGCTACAGGGGACAGGTCTCTGGGGCCAACGTCCTGACTTTC
CASSYRGQVSGANVLTF
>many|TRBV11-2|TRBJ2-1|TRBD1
TGTGCCAGCAGCTTAGACAGGGGGCACAATGAGCAGTTCTTC
CASSLDRGHNEQFF
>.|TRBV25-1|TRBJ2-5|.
TGTGCCAGCAGCGCCGGGACTCATCGGGAGACCCAGTACTTC
CASSAGTHRETQYF
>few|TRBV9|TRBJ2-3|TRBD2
TGTGCCAGCAGCGTAGAGGGACTAGCGGTGGGGTTTAGCACAGATACGCAGTATTTT
CASSVEGLAVGFSTDTQYF
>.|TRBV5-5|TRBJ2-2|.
TGTGCCAGCAGCTTGGATGGCGGGGAGCTGTTTTTT
CASSLDGGELFF
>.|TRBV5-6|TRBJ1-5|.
TGTGCCAGCAGTGCCGGGGACTATCAGCCCCAGCATTTT
CASSAGDYQPQHF
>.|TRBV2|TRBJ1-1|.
TGTGCCAGCAGTGCCCCCGGGGAAGAGCCCATGAACACTGAAGCTTTCTTT
CASSAPGEEPMNTEAFF
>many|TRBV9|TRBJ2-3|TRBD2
TGTGCCAGCAGCCCAGCGGGGGGCACAGATACGCAGTATTTT
CASSPAGGTDTQYF
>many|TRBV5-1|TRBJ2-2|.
TGCGCCAGCCAGCCAGGGCCAAACACCGGGGAGCTGTTTTTT
CASQPGPNTGELFF
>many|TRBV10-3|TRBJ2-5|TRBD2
TGTGCCACCGCGACTAGCGGGGGTGGGGAGACCCAGTACTTC
CATATSGGGETQYF
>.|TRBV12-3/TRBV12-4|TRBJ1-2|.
TGTGCCAGCAGTCCCCTGGGGGGGGGCCATGGCTACACCTTC
CASSPLGGGHGYTF
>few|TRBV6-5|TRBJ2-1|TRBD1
TGTGCCAGCAGAGAACAAGGGACAGGGTTAGGTTATGAGCAGTTCTTC
CASREQGTGLGYEQFF
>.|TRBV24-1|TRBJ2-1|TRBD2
TGTGCCACCAGTGACCGGACTAGGGCCAGCTCCTACAATGAGCAGTTCTTC
CATSDRTRASSYNEQFF
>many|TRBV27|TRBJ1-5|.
TGTGCCAGCAGTTTCAGGGCAGGAGCTAGCAATCAGCCCCAGCATTTT
CASSFRAGASNQPQHF
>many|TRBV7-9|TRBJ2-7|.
TGTGCCAGCAGTTTTGTGTACGAGCAGTACTTC
CASSFVYEQYF
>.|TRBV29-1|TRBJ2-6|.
TGCAGCGTTGATCAGGCCTCTGGGGCCAACGTCCTGACTTTC
CSVDQASGANVLTF
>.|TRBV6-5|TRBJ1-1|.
TGTGCCAGCACAGCGAACACTGAAGCTTTCTTT
CASTANTEAFF
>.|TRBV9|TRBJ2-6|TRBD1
TGTGCCAGCGGCGGACAGGTGCTTTCTGGGGCCAACGTCCTGACTTTC
CASGGQVLSGANVLTF
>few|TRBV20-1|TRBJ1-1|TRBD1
TGCAGTGCTAAACAAAAGGACAGGGGGTGGAAAGAGACTGAAGCTTTCTTT
CSAKQKDRGWKETEAFF
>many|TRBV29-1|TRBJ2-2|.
TGCAGCGTGATTACGGTCAATACCGGGGAGCTGTTTTTT
CSVITVNTGELFF
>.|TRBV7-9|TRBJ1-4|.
TGTGCCAGCAGCCAAGGGGCAACTAATGAAAAACTGTTTTTT
CASSQGATNEKLFF
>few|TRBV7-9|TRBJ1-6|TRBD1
TGTGCCAGCAGCTCACAGGGGGCGCATAATTCACCCCTCCACTTT
CASSSQGAHNSPLHF
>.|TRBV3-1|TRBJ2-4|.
TGTGCCAGCAGTCTAGGGGGCCGGGGGCGCCGTTTAAAGGACATTCAGTACTTC
CASSLGGRGRRLKDIQYF
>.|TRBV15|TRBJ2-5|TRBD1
TGTGCCACCAGCAGAGATGTGGACAGGAAGGGAGAGACCCAGTACTTC
CATSRDVDRKGETQYF
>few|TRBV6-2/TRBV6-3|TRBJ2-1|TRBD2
TGTGCCAGCAGTTACTCAAAGAAATACTCCGGGACTAGGCCCTACAATGAGCAGTTCTTC
CASSYSKKYSGTRPYNEQFF
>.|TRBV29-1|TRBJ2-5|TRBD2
TGCAGCGTTAACCCAGTGGGGGGGGTCAATCAAGAGACCCAGTACTTC
CSVNPVGGVNQETQYF
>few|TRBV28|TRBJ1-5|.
TGTGCCAGCAGCTCTCTGACGGGGGCTAACCCCTTTAGCAATCAGCCCCAGCATTTT
CASSSLTGANPFSNQPQHF
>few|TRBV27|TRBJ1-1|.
TGTGCCAGCAGTTCCCCGACTAGAAAAGCTTTCTTT
CASSSPTRKAFF
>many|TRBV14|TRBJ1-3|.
TGTGCCAGCAGCCAAGACCCAGGGAGGATTGGAAACACCATATATTTT
CASSQDPGRIGNTIYF
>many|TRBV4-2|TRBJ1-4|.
TGTGCCAGCAGCCAAGATCGGACTCCTAATAATGAAAAACTGTTTTTT
CASSQDRTPNNEKLFF
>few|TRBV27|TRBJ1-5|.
TGTGCCAGCGCCTGGGGGGTCGATCAGCCCCAGCATTTT
CASAWGVDQPQHF
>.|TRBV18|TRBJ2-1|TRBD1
TGTGCCAGCTCACCAAGGACAGGGGCCAACCCCTACAATGAGCAGTTCTTC
CASSPRTGANPYNEQFF
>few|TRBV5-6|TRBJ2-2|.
TGTGCCAGCAGCTTCAGGCGGGCCGGGGAGCTGTTTTTT
CASSFRRAGELFF
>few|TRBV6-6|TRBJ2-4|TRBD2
TGTGCCAGCAGTTATGGGCTAGCGGCCTTTGGGTACTTC
CASSYGLAAFGYF
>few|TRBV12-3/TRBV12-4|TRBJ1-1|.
TGTGCCAGCAGGTTGCTGGGGGGGGGCACTGAAGCTTTCTTT
CASRLLGGGTEAFF